This T cell receptor (beta chain) appears in the sequencing data of a study of cytomegalovirus exposure and HLA in healthy donors. Notes on the study in general: Analysis was carried out at a later point, and it linked a missense DCLRE1C variant to TCR beta V- and J-gene trimming.

A word on this clone: Its antigen is as yet unknown. The sample has other DNA sequences that encode this CDR3 too.

The PCR had 60 Vbeta and 13 Jbeta primers. This table comes from immunoSEQ multiplex PCR, and its TCRdb copy is limited to in-frame clones, with some not included. Of roughly 150,000 clones in the sample, 70% to 90% were seen once. This TCR derives from a woman younger than 35 in good health and CMV-seronegative. Specimen: PBMCs.

The CDR3 nucleotides are TGCGCCAGAGCCGGGACACGCCTTTCTAACTATGGCTACACCTTC. This gives the protein CARAGTRLSNYGYTF. The chain is built from TRBV5-1 and TRBJ1-2; D might be TRBD1 (6 bases). Germline V CDR1 and CDR2: SGHRS, YFSETQ. CDR3 size: 15 residues. V was cut by 8 bases and J by 0 bases, with 17 bases left in between.